These 14 T cell receptor beta chains were sequenced from one sample in a study of shared clonotypes between healthy human individuals. The table came from immunoSEQ multiplex PCR; TCRdb's copy has only in-frame clones and leaves some out. The sample consists of some 980,000 clones, over 60% of them appearing once. Specimen: memory CD4+ T cells sorted from blood. Subset described: CD45RA-negative fraction. All receptors derive from a man aged 18 to 30 in good health.

CDR3 sequence (DNA): TGTGCCAGCAGCAGAGGACCGACGGAGACAGATACGCAGTATTTT. Amino acid sequence: CASSRGPTETDTQYF. The chain combines TRBV5-6 with TRBJ2-3; D unresolved. CDR1 SGHDT and CDR2 YYEEEE come from the germline V gene. CDR3 length: 15 residues. V was pared by 4 bases and J by 3 bases, with 15 bases between.

V gene TRBV6-1 combines with J gene TRBJ1-3, with a weak D call TRBD1 (6 bases). V dropped 2 bases and J dropped 2 bases, with 10 bases sitting between them. Germline CDR1 MNHNS, CDR2 SASEGT. There are 15 residues in the CDR3. This CDR3 is CASSEYRDTGNTIYF. CDR3 DNA sequence: TGTGCCAGCAGTGAATACAGGGACACTGGAAACACCATATATTTT.

Comment on this clone: Other DNA sequences within the sample encode an identical CDR3. This chain connects TRBV19 to TRBJ1-5; 7 bases map to TRBD1. The germline CDR1 and CDR2 sequences are LNHDA and SQIVND (reference sequence). The CDR3 spans 14 residues. J lost 3 bases, V lost 3 bases, and 2 bases had no gene match. CDR3 sequence reads: CASSITGDNQPQHF. The CDR3 nucleotides are TGTGCCAGTAGTATTACAGGGGACAATCAGCCCCAGCATTTT.

The chain uses TRBV19 and TRBJ2-2; D is possibly TRBD1 (6 bases). The CDR3 sequence is 14 residues long. V shed 3 bases and J shed 6 bases, with 11 bases lying between them. Per the germline V gene, CDR1 is LNHDA and CDR2 is SQIVND (reference sequence). As DNA, the CDR3 is TGTGCCAGTAGTATCGCAGGGGTCCCCGGGGAGCTGTTTTTT. Protein product: CASSIAGVPGELFF.

The chain carries TRBV6-1 and TRBJ2-7; D gene uncertain. This CDR3 has 13 amino acids. The V gene lost 6 bases and the J gene lost 3 bases, with 12 bases spanning the gap. Germline lookup yields CDR1 MNHNS and CDR2 SASEGT. The CDR3 is CASSRHAFYEQYF. CDR3 coding DNA: TGTGCCAGCAGCAGACACGCTTTCTACGAGCAGTACTTC.

This clone was observed a few times. CDR3 sequence reads: CASSPRTGQRKETQYF. The CDR3 DNA is TGTGCCAGCAGCCCGAGAACGGGACAGCGGAAAGAGACCCAGTACTTC. This rearrangement joins TRBV5-6 to TRBJ2-5; 7 bases map to TRBD1. Germline V gives CDR1 SGHDT, CDR2 YYEEEE. The CDR3 sequence is 16 residues long. Trimming cost V 4 bases and J 3 bases; bases outside gene matches: 12. Full variable domain (outside the CDR3, taken from reference TRBV5-6 and TRBJ2-5): DAGVTQSPTHLIKTRGQQVTLRCSPKSGHDTVSWYQQALGQGPQFIFQYYEEEERQRGNFPDRFSGHQFPNYSSELNVNALLLGDSALYLCASSPRTGQRKETQYFGPGTRLLVL.

The V gene is TRBV5-1, the J gene TRBJ1-1; D is unclear. CDR3 size: 15 residues. V shed 4 bases and J shed 1 base, with 14 bases lying between them. CDR1 SGHRS and CDR2 YFSETQ come from the germline V gene. The CDR3 reads CASSPLSTGNTEAFF. The CDR3 region has the DNA TGCGCCAGCAGCCCCTTATCGACGGGGAACACTGAAGCTTTCTTT.

This sequence joins TRBV18 and TRBJ1-3, with 7 bases aligning to TRBD1. The CDR3 length is 17 residues. V lost 5 bases, J lost 0 bases, and 10 bases stayed unmatched. Germline V lookup: CDR1 KGHSH, CDR2 LQKENI. This CDR3 is CASSYDRDRTSGNTIYF. The CDR3 bases are TGTGCCAGCTCATACGACCGGGACAGAACCTCTGGAAACACCATATATTTT.

This chain links TRBV27 with TRBJ1-2; D is uncertain. V gave up 3 bases and J gave up 8 bases, with 13 bases separating them. Germline CDR1 MNHEY, CDR2 SMNVEV (reference sequence). This CDR3 is 13 amino acids long. The chain's CDR3 is CASSFGSGVGYTF. Here the CDR3 DNA reads TGTGCCAGCAGTTTTGGTAGCGGGGTAGGCTACACCTTC.

The chain links TRBV5-1 to TRBJ2-4; no reliable D call. V was trimmed by 2 bases and J by 5 bases, leaving 8 bases between them. The CDR3 is 13 residues long. Germline CDR1 and CDR2: SGHRS and YFSETQ. The CDR3 DNA is TGCGCCAGCAGCTTCTTTGTCGAAAACATTCAGTACTTC. This gives the protein CASSFFVENIQYF.

The CDR3 DNA is TGTGCCAGCAGCCCTTCGCCCGGTATCAGCGGCGAGCAGTACTTC. This gives the protein CASSPSPGISGEQYF. This sequence joins TRBV4-2 and TRBJ2-7; possible D gene TRBD2, 5 bases. Per the germline V gene, CDR1 is LGHNA and CDR2 is YNFKEQ. V dropped 4 bases and J dropped 6 bases, with 19 bases sitting between them. CDR3 length equals 15 residues.

The CDR3 sequence: CASSFQQRPRLGETQYF. For the CDR3, the DNA is TGTGCCAGCAGCTTTCAGCAGAGGCCACGCCTAGGGGAAACCCAGTACTTC. The chain has TRBV7-9 and TRBJ2-5; possibly TRBD1 for D (5 bases). Trimming cost V 3 bases and J 8 bases, with 25 bases left between them. The CDR3 loop spans 17 amino acids. Germline CDR1 SEHNR, CDR2 FQNEAQ (reference sequence).

The chain combines TRBV5-1 with TRBJ1-1; tentatively, D is TRBD1 (6 bases). Per the germline V gene, CDR1 is SGHRS and CDR2 is YFSETQ. V was trimmed by 3 bases and J by 0 bases, leaving 9 bases between them. The CDR3 consists of 14 residues. The CDR3 spells CASSSGDMNTEAFF. The CDR3 DNA reads as TGCGCCAGCAGCTCCGGGGACATGAACACTGAAGCTTTCTTT.

To note about this clone: The same CDR3 also results from other DNA sequences found in this sample. This chain connects TRBV5-4 to TRBJ2-7; 7 bases fit TRBD1. This CDR3 is built from 12 residues. Losses at the gene ends were 3 bases for V and 3 bases for J; bases not matched to a gene: 0. CDR1 and CDR2 from the germline V gene are SGHNT and YYREEE (reference sequence). CDR3 region: CASSWDSYEQYF. In nucleotides, the CDR3 is TGTGCCAGCAGCTGGGACAGCTACGAGCAGTACTTC.